The T cell receptor beta chain described here comes from a study of T cell responses to AZD1222 COVID-19 vaccine. Across the study: Both about-4-week and about-12-week second-dose recipients were combined. General study findings and limits: Elevations in Spike-specific TCR breadth and depth followed administration of two AZD1222 doses. Close to half of all spike-specific TCRs reportedly target regions of the variants that are unmutated. Spike was spanned by vaccine-associated CD4 TCRs, which were dominant at 160-218 and 743-854.

Clones were read by immunoSEQ multiplex PCR, and TCRdb kept only the in-frame ones, dropping some. The data hold 90,000 to 120,000 clones, with 89% observed a single time. For this clone: Antigen: not known.

CDR1 and CDR2 from the germline V gene are MDHEN and SYDVKM. The CDR3 is made up of 16 amino acids. V lost 5 bases, J lost 4 bases, and 9 bases stayed unmatched. This chain joins TRBV28 and TRBJ2-5; 11 bases match TRBD1. The clonotype originates from an adult in good health. This specimen was peripheral blood, taken on day 0 of AZD1222 vaccination. CDR3 sequence: CASSTGQGAGGETQYF. DNA of the CDR3: TGTGCCAGCAGTACCGGACAGGGGGCAGGAGGAGAGACCCAGTACTTC.